This passage covers 27 T cell receptor delta chains from one sample sequenced in a study of human gamma delta and Vdelta1 T cells (dated by TCRdb to 2016 to 2018). The library relied on PCR. Instrument used: Illumina MiSeq. TCRdb called clones from the public reads with CATT, and repeated DNA sequences were later combined into one row. This sample comprises just under 850 delta-chain clones, 17% of them detected only once. Of the sample, 60% to 65% falls within the top ten clones. Material for sequencing was Vdelta1 gamma-delta T cells from blood. The cell subset or site label of this sample denotes: Vd1+ T cells from peripheral blood. These receptors were taken from a human donor in good health.

This clone is termed medium-sized. This chain links TRDV1 with TRDJ4, with 8 bases aligning to TRDD3. Germline trimming cut 6 bases from V and 2 bases from J; bases unmatched to any gene: 20. Germline CDR1 and CDR2: TSWWSYY and QGS. The CDR3 totals 18 residues. The CDR3 region is CALGKAFPHLGDKRPLIF. The CDR3 nucleotides read TGTGCTCTTGGAAAGGCCTTCCCCCATCTGGGGGACAAAAGACCCCTGATCTTT.

This clone ranks as medium-sized (0.01 to 0.1%). Germline and junction disagree at one end, which may indicate a read error. This chain joins TRDV1 and TRDJ1; 9 bases match TRDD3. The CDR3 spans 23 residues. Germline values: CDR1 TSWWSYY, CDR2 QGS. CDR3 in amino acids: CALGQLYSAFLWGMPRDTDKLIF. CDR3 DNA: TGTGCTCTTGGGCAACTCTATTCGGCCTTCCTCTGGGGGATGCCTCGGGACACCGATAAACTCATCTTT.

A remark on this clone: Since a far larger clone is one base different, this is likely a read error. The chain uses TRDV1 and TRDJ1; maybe TRDD1 (6 bases). The CDR3 sequence is 29 residues long. From germline, CDR1 is TSWWSYY and CDR2 QGS. CDR3 amino acids: CALGENSLVLGPPLGPKIASVAYTDKRIF. In DNA form, the CDR3 reads TGTGCTCTTGGGGAAAATTCTCTGGTCTTAGGTCCTCCGCTGGGTCCCAAAATAGCCTCAGTAGCCTACACCGATAAACGCATCTTT.

There are a few counts of this clone. V and J are TRDV1 and TRDJ1, with TRDD3 matching 13 bases. The CDR3 length is 25 residues. V was pared by 0 bases and J by 4 bases, with 29 bases of the junction left unmatched. From germline, CDR1 is TSWWSYY and CDR2 QGS. The CDR3 reads CALGELALTSSLLGDTRIRNDKLIF. Written as DNA, the CDR3 is TGTGCTCTTGGGGAACTAGCTCTTACTTCCTCCCTACTGGGGGATACGCGTATCCGTAACGATAAACTCATCTTT.

This clone is termed medium-sized. The chain combines TRDV1 with TRDJ1; possible D gene TRDD3, 6 bases. Trimming left V 0 bases short and J 3 bases short, with 29 bases between. Germline CDR1 TSWWSYY, CDR2 QGS. This CDR3 has 21 residues. The CDR3 nucleotides read TGTGCTCTTGGGGAACTTGGACACGTCGGGCTGGGGCACTACAGGCCCGATAAACTCATCTTT. Translated, it gives CALGELGHVGLGHYRPDKLIF.

This clone is termed large. The chain couples TRDV1 to TRDJ1, with TRDD2 matching over 9 bases. The CDR3 consists of 22 residues. Per the germline V gene, CDR1 is TSWWSYY and CDR2 is QGS. The V segment lost 1 base and the J segment 0 bases; nucleotides outside the gene matches: 21. CDR3: CALGEHLPTPAWGHGYTDKLIF. CDR3 nucleotides: TGTGCTCTTGGGGAACACCTTCCTACTCCTGCCTGGGGCCACGGGTACACCGATAAACTCATCTTT.

About this clone itself: A much larger clone differs by one base, so this may be a read error. The chain couples TRDV1 to TRDJ1; no reliable D call. The CDR3 sequence is 15 residues long. Germline V gene lookup returns CDR1 TSWWSYY and CDR2 QGS. CDR3 residues: CALGPRIPPPGKPIF. The CDR3, as DNA: TGTGCTCTTGGGCCCCGGATCCCTCCGCCCGGGAAACCCATCTTT.

The chain employs TRDV1 and TRDJ1, with 8 bases matching TRDD3. CDR3 length: 23 amino acids. Germline V gives CDR1 TSWWSYY, CDR2 QGS. After removal of 4 bases from V and 0 bases from J, the junction contained 28 bases not matched to a gene. This chain's CDR3 is CALGAPLFPPDLLLGVNTDKLIF. CDR3 nucleotide sequence: TGTGCTCTTGGGGCACCTCTTTTTCCTCCCGACCTTCTACTGGGGGTCAACACCGATAAACTCATCTTT.

Note on this clone: The TCRdb record carries a much larger clone's protein, which differs from this DNA's translation at residue 3; a read error is the likely cause, and the protein listed here is the DNA translation. The chain carries TRDV1 and TRDJ1, with TRDD3 identical over 9 bases. The CDR3 length is 19 residues. CDR1 is TSWWSYY and CDR2 is QGS in the germline V gene. V lost 10 bases and J lost 1; bases outside the gene matches: 22. The CDR3 loop reads CARDQGSGGYLKSTDKLIF. The DNA of the CDR3 is TGTGCTCGTGACCAAGGGTCCGGGGGATACCTAAAGAGCACCGATAAACTCATCTTT.

By frequency in the sample, this clone is large. The V and J genes are TRDV1 and TRDJ1; 7 bases map to TRDD3. Germline CDR1 is TSWWSYY and CDR2 is QGS. V lost 4 bases to trimming and J lost 0 bases; unmatched junction nucleotides: 11. The CDR3 covers 17 residues. The DNA for the CDR3 is TGTGCTCTTGGGGCAGAGGTCCCGGGGGATTACACCGATAAACTCATCTTT. Encoded protein: CALGAEVPGDYTDKLIF.

By its share, this clone is medium-sized. The same CDR3 can be traced to other DNA sequences in this sample. The genes are TRDV1 and TRDJ1, with 12 bases lining up with TRDD3. V dropped 1 base and J dropped 1; count of bases not matched to a gene: 34. The germline gives CDR1 TSWWSYY, CDR2 QGS. This CDR3 is built from 27 residues. The DNA for the CDR3 is TGTGCTCTTGGGGAACCAGGGCCATCCTATAGCCGACTGGGTTACTGGGGGATACAAATTTCCACCGATAAACTCATCTTT. Translation gives CALGEPGPSYSRLGYWGIQISTDKLIF.

The sample holds a few counts of this clone. The chain is built from TRDV1 and TRDJ1, with D perhaps TRDD3 (6 bases). The CDR3 is 15 amino acids. Trimming took 3 bases from V and 6 from J, leaving 17 bases between them. CDR1 is TSWWSYY and CDR2 is QGS in the germline V gene. This CDR3 is CALGDPKGIGHKLIF. The CDR3 DNA reads TGTGCTCTTGGGGACCCTAAAGGGATAGGTCATAAACTCATCTTT.

Relative to its sample, this clone is medium-sized. The rearrangement links TRDV1 to TRDJ1, with 7 bases matching TRDD2. Germline loops: CDR1 TSWWSYY, CDR2 QGS. The CDR3 totals 23 residues. V gave up 3 bases and J gave up 6 bases; unmatched junction bases: 34. The CDR3 spells CALGDAFLRRPTPEFPPPNKLIF. In nucleotides, the CDR3 is TGTGCTCTTGGGGATGCCTTCCTCAGAAGGCCGACTCCTGAGTTTCCCCCGCCTAATAAACTCATCTTT.

By share, this clone ranks as large. V gene TRDV1 combines with J gene TRDJ1, with D perhaps matching TRDD3 (5 bases). The CDR3 has 24 residues. Germline V gene sequence: CDR1 TSWWSYY, CDR2 QGS. Trimming removed 4 bases at V and 0 bases at J, with 39 bases between. The CDR3 DNA sequence: TGTGCTCTTGGGGGGGAGCCCCCGATTGTTTTTCACTTTAGGTTTAGGGGGTACACCGATAAACTCATCTTT. This gives the protein CALGGEPPIVFHFRFRGYTDKLIF.

By share, this clone counts as medium-sized. The chain uses TRDV1 and TRDJ1, with TRDD3 matching over 10 bases. In germline, CDR1 is TSWWSYY, CDR2 QGS. V shed 1 base and J 1 base; nucleotides not matched to a gene: 21. The CDR3 runs to 22 residues. The CDR3 loop is CALGEPNAPLYWGIFSTDKLIF. The CDR3 nucleotides read TGTGCTCTTGGGGAACCCAATGCTCCTCTTTACTGGGGGATCTTTAGCACCGATAAACTCATCTTT.

A word on this clone: TCRdb assigns this DNA the protein of a much larger clone, which departs from its translation at residue 13; this likely reflects a read error, and the protein shown comes from translating the DNA. This sequence joins TRDV1 and TRDJ1; 9 bases are shared with TRDD3. This CDR3 is 19 amino acids long. Trimming cost V 7 bases and J 0 bases; bases outside gene matches: 18. Germline assignment: CDR1 TSWWSYY and CDR2 QGS. Here the CDR3 reads CALDQGSGGYLKNTDKLIF. Written as DNA, the CDR3 is TGTGCTCTTGACCAAGGGTCCGGGGGATACCTAAAGAACACCGATAAACTCATCTTT.

The V call is TRDV1, the J call TRDJ1; TRDD3 agrees at 8 bases. J gave up 11 bases and V 1 base, and 18 bases lay outside the gene matches. The CDR3 loop spans 17 amino acids. Germline-derived CDR1 and CDR2 are TSWWSYY and QGS. The CDR3 region has the DNA TGTGCTCTTGGGGAACGTCCTACGGGTCCGTACTGGGGGCCCCTCATCTTT. It codes for CALGERPTGPYWGPLIF.

This clone is categorized as medium-sized. This rearrangement joins TRDV1 to TRDJ1, with TRDD3 identical over 13 bases. Germline V gene lookup returns CDR1 TSWWSYY and CDR2 QGS. This CDR3 has 28 residues. The junction had 35 bases not matched to a gene; V was cut back by 0 bases and J by 1 base. CDR3: CALGELPIFPIVHRTGGYAIGFTDKLIF. The CDR3 DNA reads TGTGCTCTTGGGGAACTTCCCATTTTTCCTATAGTGCACCGTACTGGGGGATACGCGATCGGGTTCACCGATAAACTCATCTTT.

By sample share, this clone is medium-sized (0.01 to 0.1%). The chain uses TRDV1 and TRDJ1; D call uncertain. Germline V gives CDR1 TSWWSYY, CDR2 QGS. Deletions cut 3 bases from V and 4 bases from J, with 18 bases between. The CDR3 length is 16 residues. CDR3 protein: CALGDARRPACDKLIF. In nucleotides, the CDR3 is TGTGCTCTTGGGGATGCCCGTCGCCCAGCCTGCGATAAACTCATCTTT.

This clone is medium-sized by share. The rearrangement joins TRDV1 to TRDJ1; TRDD3 aligns across 11 bases. Germline CDR1 is TSWWSYY and CDR2 is QGS. The CDR3 sequence is 24 residues long. Trimming took 0 bases from V and 11 from J; bases not matched to a gene: 35. CDR3 nucleotides: TGTGCTCTTGGGGAACTAGGGAAACTTGGCCCTTCCTACGCTCCTGGGGGATACCGGAGGAGGCTCATCTTT. It codes for CALGELGKLGPSYAPGGYRRRLIF.

In its sample, this clone is medium-sized (0.01 to 0.1%). V usage is TRDV1 and J usage is TRDJ1; 9 nucleotides line up with TRDD3. This CDR3 spans 22 amino acids. The germline V gene encodes CDR1 TSWWSYY and CDR2 QGS. V shed 0 bases, J shed 1 base, and the junction held 21 bases outside the gene matches. The DNA for the CDR3 is TGTGCTCTTGGGGAACTGACCCTTCCCCTCTACTGGGGGACTGAAGGCACCGATAAACTCATCTTT. This gives the protein CALGELTLPLYWGTEGTDKLIF.

This clone appeared a few times. The chain is built from TRDV1 and TRDJ2; TRDD3 aligns across 7 bases. Trimming cost V 1 base and J 3 bases; bases outside gene matches: 17. CDR3 length: 20 residues. The germline CDR1 and CDR2 sequences are TSWWSYY and QGS. The CDR3 coding sequence is TGTGCTCTTGGGGAACGGCCGGACGCGCCTGGGGGGTTCCTGACAGCACAACTCTTCTTT. Encoded protein: CALGERPDAPGGFLTAQLFF.

The genes are TRDV1 and TRDJ1; D remains ambiguous. The V gene's germline CDR1 is TSWWSYY and CDR2 QGS. With 0 bases removed from V and 0 bases from J, the gap between germline ends came to 20 bases. This CDR3 is 19 amino acids long. The CDR3 here is CALGELLPESLAYTDKLIF. The CDR3 DNA follows: TGTGCTCTTGGGGAACTTCTGCCCGAATCGCTGGCTTACACCGATAAACTCATCTTT.

This sequence joins TRDV1 and TRDJ1, with TRDD3 matching over 13 bases. V was pared by 3 bases and J by 0 bases, with 22 bases of the junction left unmatched. The CDR3 sequence is 23 residues long. CDR1 and CDR2 from the germline V gene are TSWWSYY and QGS. CDR3 coding DNA: TGTGCTCTTGGGGATATGAGGCTCCCTCCTTGTACTGGGGGATACGTCTACACCGATAAACTCATCTTT. This encodes CALGDMRLPPCTGGYVYTDKLIF.

As regards this clone: A clone one base away is much larger, so this may be a read error. The V call is TRDV1, the J call TRDJ3; D tentatively reads TRDD2 or TRDD3 (6 bases each). Germline CDR1 and CDR2: TSWWSYY and QGS. The CDR3 is 22 residues long. The CDR3 region is CALGGSSFVRGDRSWDTRLMFF. In DNA, the CDR3 is TGTGCTCTTGGGGGCTCTTCCTTCGTAAGAGGGGATCGCTCCTGGGACACCCGACTGATGTTTTTC.

This clone has a handful of counts. The rearrangement uses TRDV1 and TRDJ1; the match to TRDD3 covers 9 bases. Trimming cost V 1 base and J 0 bases; bases outside gene matches: 9. The length of the CDR3 is 18 residues. Germline CDR1 TSWWSYY, CDR2 QGS. As DNA, the CDR3 is TGTGCTCTTGGGGAACGAGGCTGGGGGATTCGTAACACCGATAAACTCATCTTT. Translating gives CALGERGWGIRNTDKLIF.

This clone was seen a single time. Since a far larger clone is one base different, this is likely a read error. The rearrangement links TRDV1 to TRDJ1; D is perhaps TRDD3 (6 bases). Germline CDR1 and CDR2: TSWWSYY and QGS. V was shortened by 8 bases and J by 1 base, with 17 bases between the two germline ends. The CDR3 length is 15 residues. The CDR3 sequence is CALFTTNWVTDKLIF. The CDR3 DNA follows: TGTGCTCTTTTCACCACTAACTGGGTCACCGATAAACTCATCTTT.